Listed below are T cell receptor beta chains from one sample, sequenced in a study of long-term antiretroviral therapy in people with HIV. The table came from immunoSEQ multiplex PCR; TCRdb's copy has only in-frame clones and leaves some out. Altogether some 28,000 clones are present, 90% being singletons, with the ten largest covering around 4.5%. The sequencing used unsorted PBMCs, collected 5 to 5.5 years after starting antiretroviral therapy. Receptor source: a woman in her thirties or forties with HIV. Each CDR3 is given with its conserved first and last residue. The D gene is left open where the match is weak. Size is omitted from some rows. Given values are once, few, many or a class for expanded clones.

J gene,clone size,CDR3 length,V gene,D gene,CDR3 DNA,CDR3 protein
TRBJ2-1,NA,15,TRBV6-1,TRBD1,TGTGCCAGCAGTGATGGGACAGGGTACTACAATGAGCAGTTCTTC,CASSDGTGYYNEQFF
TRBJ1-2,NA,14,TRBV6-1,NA,TGTGCCAGCAGTGAAGGTCTCCTGGGGTATGGCTACACCTTC,CASSEGLLGYGYTF
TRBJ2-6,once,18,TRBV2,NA,TGTGCCAGCAGTCCTCCACTAGCTACCGACTCTGGGGCCAACGTCCTGACTTTC,CASSPPLATDSGANVLTF
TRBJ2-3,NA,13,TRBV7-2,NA,TGTGCCAGCAGCCCTCCCCGGGCAGATACGCAGTATTTT,CASSPPRADTQYF
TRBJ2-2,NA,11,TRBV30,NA,TGTGCCTGCTCACATGGCGGGGAGCTGTTTTTT,CACSHGGELFF
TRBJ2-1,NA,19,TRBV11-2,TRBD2,TGTGCCAGCAGCCTGGGACTAGCGGGAGTCCCGGGGTCCTACAATGAGCAGTTCTTC,CASSLGLAGVPGSYNEQFF
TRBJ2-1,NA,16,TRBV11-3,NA,TGTGCCAGCAGCTTAGATATTTGGGGGGGCCGCGATGAGCAGTTCTTC,CASSLDIWGGRDEQFF
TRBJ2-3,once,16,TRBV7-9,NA,TGTGCCAGCAGCCCAATGGGGCTAGCAAGCACAGATACGCAGTATTTT,CASSPMGLASTDTQYF
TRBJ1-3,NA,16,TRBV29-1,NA,TGCAGCGCCCACGCCAGGGAACTGAGCTCTGGAAACACCATATATTTT,CSAHARELSSGNTIYF
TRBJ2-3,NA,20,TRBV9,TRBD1,TGTGCCAGCAGCGAGGGCACCGGGACAGGGCTTTTTCTAAGCACAGATACGCAGTATTTT,CASSEGTGTGLFLSTDTQYF
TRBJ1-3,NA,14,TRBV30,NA,TGTGCCTGGAGTGTTATGGGGTCGAGGAACACCATATATTTT,CAWSVMGSRNTIYF
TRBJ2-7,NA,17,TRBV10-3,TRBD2,TGTGCCATCAGTGAGTTAGGCGGGGGGGCCGGAAGCTACGAGCAGTACTTC,CAISELGGGAGSYEQYF
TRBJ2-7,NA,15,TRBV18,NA,TGTGCCAGCTCACCACCTCGGGGGGCGGCCTACGAGCAGTACTTC,CASSPPRGAAYEQYF
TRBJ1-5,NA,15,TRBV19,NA,TGTGCCAGTAGTATCATGGACAGTAGCAATCAGCCCCAGCATTTT,CASSIMDSSNQPQHF
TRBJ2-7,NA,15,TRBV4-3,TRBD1,TGCGCCAGCAGCCAAGGCCGGACAGGCCCCTACGAGCAGTACTTC,CASSQGRTGPYEQYF
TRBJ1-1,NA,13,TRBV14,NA,TGTGCCAGCGGGGGCTCCGGGAACACTGAAGCTTTCTTT,CASGGSGNTEAFF
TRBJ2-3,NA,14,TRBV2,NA,TGTGCCAGCAAGATTGGAACTAGCACAGATACGCAGTATTTT,CASKIGTSTDTQYF
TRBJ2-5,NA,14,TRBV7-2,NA,TGTGCCAGCAGCTACAGGGTGGACCAAGAGACCCAGTACTTC,CASSYRVDQETQYF
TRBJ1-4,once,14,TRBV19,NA,TGTGCCAGTAGTAATAGAGGGGCCGAGGAAAAACTGTTTTTT,CASSNRGAEEKLFF
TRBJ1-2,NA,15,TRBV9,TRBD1,TGTGCCAGCAGCGACCAGGGGGCAGGAATCTATGGCTACACCTTC,CASSDQGAGIYGYTF
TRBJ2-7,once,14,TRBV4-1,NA,TGCGCCAGCAGCCAAGACAGGAGTGGGGCTGAGCAGTACTTC,CASSQDRSGAEQYF
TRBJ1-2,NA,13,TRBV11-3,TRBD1,TGTGCCAGCAGCTTAACAGGGGGCTATGGCTACACCTTC,CASSLTGGYGYTF
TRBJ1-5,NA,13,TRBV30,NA,TGTGCCTGGAGTGCCGGGGGGGATCAGCCCCAGCATTTT,CAWSAGGDQPQHF
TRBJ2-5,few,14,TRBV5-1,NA,TGCGCCAGCAGCCCAAGCCAGGGGATAGAGACCCAGTACTTC,CASSPSQGIETQYF
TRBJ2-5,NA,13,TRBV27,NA,TGTGCCAGCAGTTTACGTGCATCGGAGACCCAGTACTTC,CASSLRASETQYF
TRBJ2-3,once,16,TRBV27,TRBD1,TGTGCCAGCAGTTTACGGGACAGGGGGGGACCAGATACGCAGTATTTT,CASSLRDRGGPDTQYF
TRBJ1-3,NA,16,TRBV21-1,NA,TGTGCCCCCCCACCCTCCAGGGGGTCTTCTGGAAACACCATATATTTT,CAPPPSRGSSGNTIYF
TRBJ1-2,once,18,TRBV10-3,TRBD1,TGTGCCATCAGTGCGAAAACAGGACAGGGGGGCTCTGGGGATGGCTACACCTTC,CAISAKTGQGGSGDGYTF
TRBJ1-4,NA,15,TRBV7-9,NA,TGTGCCAGCAGCCCCATGGGCTTGGACGGTGAAAAACTGTTTTTT,CASSPMGLDGEKLFF
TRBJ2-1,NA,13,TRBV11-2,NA,TGTGCCAGCAGAAGAGGACTCCTCAATGAGCAGTTCTTC,CASRRGLLNEQFF
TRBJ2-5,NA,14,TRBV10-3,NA,TGTGCCATCAGTGAATCTGTGGGCCCGGAGACCCAGTACTTC,CAISESVGPETQYF
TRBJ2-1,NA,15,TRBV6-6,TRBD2,TGTGCCAGTAGCGCCACTAGCGGGAGGGTAGAGGAGCAGTTCTTC,CASSATSGRVEEQFF
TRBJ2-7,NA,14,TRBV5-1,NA,TGCGCCAGCAGCGACACAGGAGGCGTCGGGGAGCAGTACTTC,CASSDTGGVGEQYF
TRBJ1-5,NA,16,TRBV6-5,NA,TGTGCCAGCAGTTACTCAGGGACAACCGGCAATCAGCCCCAGCATTTT,CASSYSGTTGNQPQHF
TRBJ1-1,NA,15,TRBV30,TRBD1,TGTGCCTGGAGTGTACTCGGGACAGGGTTATCTGAAGCTTTCTTT,CAWSVLGTGLSEAFF
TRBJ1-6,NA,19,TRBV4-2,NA,TGTGCCAGCAGCCAAGATTTTCGACAGGAGAGCTCCTATAATTCACCCCTCCACTTT,CASSQDFRQESSYNSPLHF
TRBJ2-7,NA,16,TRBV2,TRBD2,TGTGCCAGCAGCCAGGCTGGACTAGCGGGAGAATACGAGCAGTACTTC,CASSQAGLAGEYEQYF
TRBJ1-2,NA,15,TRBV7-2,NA,TGTGCCAGCAGCCCGGAGCAGGGGTTGGCCTATGGCTACACCTTC,CASSPEQGLAYGYTF
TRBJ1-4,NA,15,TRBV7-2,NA,TGTGCCAGCAGCAAAACAGGATCAACTAATGAAAAACTGTTTTTT,CASSKTGSTNEKLFF
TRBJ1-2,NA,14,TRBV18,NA,TGTGCCAGCTCACCAACCACCCAGGACTATGGCTACACCTTC,CASSPTTQDYGYTF
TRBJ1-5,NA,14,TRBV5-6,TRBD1,TGTGCCAGCAGCGCCACAGGGGGCAATCAGCCCCAGCATTTT,CASSATGGNQPQHF
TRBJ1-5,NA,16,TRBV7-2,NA,TGTGCCAGCAGCTTAAGGTTGGGACGAAGCAATCAGCCCCAGCATTTT,CASSLRLGRSNQPQHF
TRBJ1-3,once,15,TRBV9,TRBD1,TGTGCCAGCAGCGAAATGACAGGGCCTGGAAACACCATATATTTT,CASSEMTGPGNTIYF
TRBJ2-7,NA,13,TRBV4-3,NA,TGCGCCAGCAGCCAAGAGGTATCCTACGAGCAGTACTTC,CASSQEVSYEQYF
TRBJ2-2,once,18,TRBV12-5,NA,TGTGCTAGTGGTTTGACGGCCGTTTTTTCGGTAGGCTCCGGGGAGCTGTTTTTT,CASGLTAVFSVGSGELFF
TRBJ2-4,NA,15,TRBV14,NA,TGTGCCAGCAGCCAAGATGCGGGGGCCAAAAACATTCAGTACTTC,CASSQDAGAKNIQYF
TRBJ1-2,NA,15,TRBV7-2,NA,TGTGCCAGCAGCTCTAGGGCAGGGTTGCTCTATGGCTACACCTTC,CASSSRAGLLYGYTF
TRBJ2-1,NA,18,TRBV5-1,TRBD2,TGCGCCAGCAGCTTGGGTTCGAGCGGGAGGGCCTTCGTCAATGAGCAGTTCTTC,CASSLGSSGRAFVNEQFF
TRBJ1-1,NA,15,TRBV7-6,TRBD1,TGTGCCAGCAGCGCCAAACAGGGGACGGGCACTGAAGCTTTCTTT,CASSAKQGTGTEAFF
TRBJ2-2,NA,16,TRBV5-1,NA,TGCGCCAGCAGTTTAGGACAGCGCGCGAACACCGGGGAGCTGTTTTTT,CASSLGQRANTGELFF
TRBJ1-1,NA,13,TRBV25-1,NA,TGTGCCAGCAGTGAATACGGGAACACTGAAGCTTTCTTT,CASSEYGNTEAFF
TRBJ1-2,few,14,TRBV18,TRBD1,TGTGCCAGCTCACCAACGATCCAGGGGGATGGCTACACCTTC,CASSPTIQGDGYTF
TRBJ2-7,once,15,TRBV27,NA,TGTGCCAGCAGTTTCAGTACCGGACCTGTCGGCGAGCAGTACTTC,CASSFSTGPVGEQYF
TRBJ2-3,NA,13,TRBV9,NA,TGTGCCAGCAGCGTAGAACGGACAGATACGCAGTATTTT,CASSVERTDTQYF
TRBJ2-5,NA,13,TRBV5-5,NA,TGTGCCAGCAGCTGGGCAGGGGAGGAGACCCAGTACTTC,CASSWAGEETQYF
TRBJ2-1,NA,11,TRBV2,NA,TGTGCCAGCAGTGAACACAATGAGCAGTTCTTC,CASSEHNEQFF
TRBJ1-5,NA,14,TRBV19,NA,TGTGCCAGTAGTCCCGACACCACGTATCAGCCCCAGCATTTT,CASSPDTTYQPQHF
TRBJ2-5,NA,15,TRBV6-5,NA,TGTGCCAGCAGCTCGGGTTGGGGCGTCCAAGAGACCCAGTACTTC,CASSSGWGVQETQYF
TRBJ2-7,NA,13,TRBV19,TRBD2,TGTGCCAGTAAATACGGGGGGGACTACGAGCAGTACTTC,CASKYGGDYEQYF